This TCR beta chain was observed in a study of T cells in Graves' hyperthyroidism and ophthalmopathy. Study-wide context: Peripheral blood was taken when the disease was first diagnosed, before any treatment began. The study's findings and limits: Separation of ophthalmopathy from stable hyperthyroidism was achieved by a 13 V-J model.

It was considered stable Graves' hyperthyroidism when ophthalmopathy did not progress within 18 months. Those patients with uncontrolled infection, other autoimmune disease, pregnancy or lactation were excluded. Amplification of TCR beta CDR3 regions was performed using RNA transcripts as template. TCR CDR3 regions were first amplified by RT-PCR with HTBI primers. TCRdb re-analysed the multiplex PCR reads in MiXCR, keeping a single row per CDR3 protein. The data hold 300,000 or so distinct CDR3 sequences, with over 15% observed a single time. V was trimmed by 4 bases and J by 3 bases, leaving 13 bases between them. The V gene's germline CDR1 is MNHNS and CDR2 SASEGT. The CDR3 sequence is 15 residues long. There are many counts of this clonotype. As yet, its antigen is unknown.

The clonotype comes from a man younger than 40 with Graves' hyperthyroidism. The chain combines TRBV6-1 with TRBJ1-5; a possible D gene is TRBD1 (5 bases). The material sequenced was blood. The CDR3 loop reads CASSGPGTVNQPQHF. The CDR3 DNA reads as TGTGCCAGCAGTGGCCCCGGGACGGTCAATCAGCCCCAGCATTTT.